This T cell receptor (beta chain) was identified during a study of blood T cell repertoires in COVID-19 (dated by TCRdb to about 2020). Notes on the research overall: Samples from collaborators originated in the United States, Italy and Spain and spanned both the acute and convalescent phases of COVID-19. The prospective study material was composed of cDNA or gDNA derived from T cells, B-cell-depleted T cells, or PBMCs. The dataset comprised deeply sampled blood TCRbeta repertoires from subjects exposed to, actively infected with, or recovered from COVID-19. The repertoires were made available in a free public database intended to serve as a resource for research on the immune response to SARS-CoV-2. Samples came from the ongoing ImmuneRACE study (first 160 participants) plus 1,254 subjects from 6 global collaborators. A de-identified subject ID, COVID-19 status, age in years and sex were almost always included in the sample metadata. HLA class I and class II types, where available, came from metadata supplied by the sample provider rather than from assay-based typing. Study-wide conclusions, independent of this receptor: The quantity of clinical and demographic metadata differed by source and by participant and was supplied without curation.

The germline V end is reduced by 4 bases and the J end by 6 bases; junction bases left unmatched: 8. As encoded in the germline V gene (reference sequence), CDR1 is MNHEY while CDR2 is SMNVEV. Including the terminal cysteine and phenylalanine, the CDR3 comprises 14 residues. Only CDR3 DNA remains: 42 bases, in frame from the first base. This clone appeared a single time. The clone's antigen remains unknown. No qualities accompany the bases; no much larger clone lies one base away. The immunoSEQ Assay, a bias-controlled multiplex PCR, was used to amplify TCRbeta CDR3 regions from genomic DNA. On the authors' methods: The number of nucleated cells in each sample was estimated from the amplification of reference gene primers within the assay. To quantify the absolute abundance of each unique TCRbeta CDR3 rearrangement, sequence reads were collapsed and filtered. Productive Simpson clonality was computed per sample as the square root of Simpson's diversity index over productive rearrangements. This is the immuneACCESS table as TCRdb keeps it, with only in-frame sequences that have V and J called. A part of the clones is gone; compared with another copy, unresolved V genes explain less than half, and the rest is unexplained. That table is the source of V, J and clone size, and D and trimming were worked out from the DNA. The sample yields about 250,000 clones; roughly nine tenths were counted once. The ten largest clones add up to approximately 2.5% of the sample.

Participants in the prospective study were enrolled through a virtual design, were aged about 18 to 100 years, and lived in under 25 United States geographic areas. Cohort assignment in the prospective study relied on participant-reported clinical history from a screening survey and a study questionnaire. ImmuneRACE Cohort 3 recovered participants were defined by two consecutive negative NP/OP PCR tests, healthcare professional clearance, or symptom resolution. Mobile phlebotomists in the prospective study collected whole blood, serum and a nasopharyngeal or oropharyngeal swab from every participant. Over an approximately 2-month period, participants in the prospective study had the option of providing additional blood draws and questionnaires. Prospective study blood samples were shipped either frozen or at room temperature before DNA extraction.

The clonotype was recovered from a woman under 30 who had recovered from COVID-19. Sequencing input: PBMCs or T cells enriched from blood (not recorded which). The rearranged segments are TRBV27 and TRBJ1-2, with TRBD1 identical over 7 junction bases. CDR3 sequence: CASSSRLGQDGYTF. The nucleotide sequence is TGTGCCAGCAGTTCGCGCCTCGGACAGGATGGCTACACCTTC.